Reported below is one TCR beta chain. CD45RO negativity and positive selection for CCR7 defined naive CD8 cells, a population that excluded terminally differentiated effector memory CD45RA+ cells. The CDR3 covers 16 residues. The V and J ends lost 3 bases and 3 bases respectively, with 16 bases between them. Per the germline V gene, CDR1 is MGHRA and CDR2 is YSYEKL. These data belong to a study of shared clonotypes between healthy human individuals. Produced via immunoSEQ multiplex PCR; TCRdb's table is partial and in-frame only. The sample lists under 2,000,000 clones, less than 95% occurring once. The V call is TRBV4-1, the J call TRBJ2-3; the D is unclear. Sequenced material: naive CD8+ T cells sorted from blood. This receptor was identified in a man in his late teens or twenties in good health. The CDR3, as DNA: TGCGCCAGCAGCCATGGACCCTCTACGGAGACAGATACGCAGTATTTT. Residues: CASSHGPSTETDTQYF.